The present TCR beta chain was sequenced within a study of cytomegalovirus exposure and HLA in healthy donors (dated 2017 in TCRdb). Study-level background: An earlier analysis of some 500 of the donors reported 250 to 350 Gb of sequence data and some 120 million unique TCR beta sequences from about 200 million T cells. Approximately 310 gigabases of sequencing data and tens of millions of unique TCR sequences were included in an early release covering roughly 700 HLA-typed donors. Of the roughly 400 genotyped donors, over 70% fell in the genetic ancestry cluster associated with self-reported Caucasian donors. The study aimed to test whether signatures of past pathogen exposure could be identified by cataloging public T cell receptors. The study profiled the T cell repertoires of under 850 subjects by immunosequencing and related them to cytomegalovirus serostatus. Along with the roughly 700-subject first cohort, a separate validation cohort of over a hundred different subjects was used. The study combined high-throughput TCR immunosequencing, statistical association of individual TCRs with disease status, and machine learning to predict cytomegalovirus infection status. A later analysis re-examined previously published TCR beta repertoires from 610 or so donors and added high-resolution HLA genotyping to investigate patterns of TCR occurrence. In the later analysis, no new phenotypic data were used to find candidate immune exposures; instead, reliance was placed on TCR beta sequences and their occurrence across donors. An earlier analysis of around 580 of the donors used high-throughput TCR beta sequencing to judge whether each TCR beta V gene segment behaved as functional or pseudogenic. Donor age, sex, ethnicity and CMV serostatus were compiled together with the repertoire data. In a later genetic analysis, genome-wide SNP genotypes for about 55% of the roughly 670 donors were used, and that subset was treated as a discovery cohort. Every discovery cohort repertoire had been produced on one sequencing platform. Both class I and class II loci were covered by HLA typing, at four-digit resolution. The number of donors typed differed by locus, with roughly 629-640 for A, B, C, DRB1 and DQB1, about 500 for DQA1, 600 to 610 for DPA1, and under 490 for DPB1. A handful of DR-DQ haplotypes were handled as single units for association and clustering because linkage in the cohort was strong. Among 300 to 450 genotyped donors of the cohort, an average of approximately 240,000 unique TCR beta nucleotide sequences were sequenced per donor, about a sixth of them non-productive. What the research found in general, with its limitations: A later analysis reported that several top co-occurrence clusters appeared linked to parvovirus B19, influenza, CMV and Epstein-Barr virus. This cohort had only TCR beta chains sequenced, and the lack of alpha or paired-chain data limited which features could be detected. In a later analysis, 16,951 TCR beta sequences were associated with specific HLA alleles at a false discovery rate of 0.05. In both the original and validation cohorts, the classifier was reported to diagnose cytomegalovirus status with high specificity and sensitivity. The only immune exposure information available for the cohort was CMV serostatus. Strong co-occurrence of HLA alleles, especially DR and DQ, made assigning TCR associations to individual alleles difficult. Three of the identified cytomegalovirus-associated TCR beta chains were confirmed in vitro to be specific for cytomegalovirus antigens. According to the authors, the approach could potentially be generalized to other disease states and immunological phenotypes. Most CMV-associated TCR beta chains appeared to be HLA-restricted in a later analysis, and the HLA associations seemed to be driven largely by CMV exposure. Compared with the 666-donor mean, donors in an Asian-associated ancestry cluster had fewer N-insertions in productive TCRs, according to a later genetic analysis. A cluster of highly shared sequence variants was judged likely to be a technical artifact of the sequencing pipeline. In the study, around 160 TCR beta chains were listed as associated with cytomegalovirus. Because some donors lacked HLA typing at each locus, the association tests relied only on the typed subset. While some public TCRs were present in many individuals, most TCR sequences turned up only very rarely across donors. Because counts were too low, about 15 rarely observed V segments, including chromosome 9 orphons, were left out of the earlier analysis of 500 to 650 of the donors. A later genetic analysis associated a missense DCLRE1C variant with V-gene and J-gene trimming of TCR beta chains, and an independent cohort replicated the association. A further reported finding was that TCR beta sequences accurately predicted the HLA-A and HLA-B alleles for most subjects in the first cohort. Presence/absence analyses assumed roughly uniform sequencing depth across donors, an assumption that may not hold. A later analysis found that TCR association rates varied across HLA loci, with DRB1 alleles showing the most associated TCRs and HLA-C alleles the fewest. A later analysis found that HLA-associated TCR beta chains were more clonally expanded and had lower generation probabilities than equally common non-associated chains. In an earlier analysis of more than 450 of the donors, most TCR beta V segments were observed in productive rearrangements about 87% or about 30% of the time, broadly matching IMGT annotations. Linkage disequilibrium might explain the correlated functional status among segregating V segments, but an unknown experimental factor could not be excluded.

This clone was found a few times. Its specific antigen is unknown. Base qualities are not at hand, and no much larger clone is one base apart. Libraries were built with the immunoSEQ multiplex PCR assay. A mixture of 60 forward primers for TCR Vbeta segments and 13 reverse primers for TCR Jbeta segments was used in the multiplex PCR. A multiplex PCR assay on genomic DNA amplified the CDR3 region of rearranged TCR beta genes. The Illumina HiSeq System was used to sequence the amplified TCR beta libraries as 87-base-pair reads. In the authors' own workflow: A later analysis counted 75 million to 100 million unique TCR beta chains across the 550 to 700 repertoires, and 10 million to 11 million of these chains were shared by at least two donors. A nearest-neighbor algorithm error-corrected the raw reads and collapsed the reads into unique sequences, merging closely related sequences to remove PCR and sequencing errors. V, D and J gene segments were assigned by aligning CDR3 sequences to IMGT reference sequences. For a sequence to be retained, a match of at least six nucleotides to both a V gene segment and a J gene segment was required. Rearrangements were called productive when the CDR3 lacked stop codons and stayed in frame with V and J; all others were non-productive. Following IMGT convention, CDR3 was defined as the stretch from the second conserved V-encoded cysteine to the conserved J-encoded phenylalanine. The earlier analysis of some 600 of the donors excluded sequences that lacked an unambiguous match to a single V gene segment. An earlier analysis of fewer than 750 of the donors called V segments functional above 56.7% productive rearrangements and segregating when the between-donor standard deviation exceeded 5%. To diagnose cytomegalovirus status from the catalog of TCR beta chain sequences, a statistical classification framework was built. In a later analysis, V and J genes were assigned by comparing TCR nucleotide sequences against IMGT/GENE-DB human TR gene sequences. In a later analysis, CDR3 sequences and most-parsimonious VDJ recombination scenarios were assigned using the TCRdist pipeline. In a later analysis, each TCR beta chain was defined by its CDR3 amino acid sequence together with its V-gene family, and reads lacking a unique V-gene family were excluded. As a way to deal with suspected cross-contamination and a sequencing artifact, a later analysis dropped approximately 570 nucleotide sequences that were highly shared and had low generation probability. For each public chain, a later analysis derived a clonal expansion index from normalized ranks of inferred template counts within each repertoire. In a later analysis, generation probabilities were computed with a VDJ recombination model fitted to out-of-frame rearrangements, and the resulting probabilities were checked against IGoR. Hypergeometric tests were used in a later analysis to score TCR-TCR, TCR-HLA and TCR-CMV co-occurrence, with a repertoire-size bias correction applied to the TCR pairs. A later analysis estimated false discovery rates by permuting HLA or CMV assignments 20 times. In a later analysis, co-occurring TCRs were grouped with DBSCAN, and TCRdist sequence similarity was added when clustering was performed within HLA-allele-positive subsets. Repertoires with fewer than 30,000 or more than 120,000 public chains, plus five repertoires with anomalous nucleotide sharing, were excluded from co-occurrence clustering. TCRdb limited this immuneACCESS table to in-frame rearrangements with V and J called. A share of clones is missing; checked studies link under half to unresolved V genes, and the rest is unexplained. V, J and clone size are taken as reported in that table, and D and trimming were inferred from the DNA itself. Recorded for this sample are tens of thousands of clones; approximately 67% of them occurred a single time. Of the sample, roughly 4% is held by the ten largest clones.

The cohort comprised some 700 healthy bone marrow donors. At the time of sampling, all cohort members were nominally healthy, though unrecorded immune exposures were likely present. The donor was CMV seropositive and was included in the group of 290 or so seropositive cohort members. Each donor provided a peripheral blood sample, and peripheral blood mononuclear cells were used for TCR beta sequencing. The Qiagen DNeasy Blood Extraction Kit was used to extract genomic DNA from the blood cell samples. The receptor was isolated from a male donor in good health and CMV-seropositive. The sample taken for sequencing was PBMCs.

The CDR3 region reads CASSWRERETQYF. The DNA sequence is given as TGTGCCAGCAGCTGGAGAGAGCGGGAGACCCAGTACTTC. The sequence is built from TRBV7-2 and TRBJ2-5; possibly the D gene is TRBD2, per 5 matching bases. The cysteine opens and the phenylalanine closes a CDR3 of 13 amino acids. Kept here is only the CDR3 DNA, which spans 39 bases and is read in frame from base 1. V lost 4 bases and J lost 5 bases; the stretch between them is 11 bases long. Looking up the germline V gene yields CDR1 SGHTA and CDR2 FQGNSA.